This record covers a single TCR beta chain. The clone's antigen remains unknown. No per-base quality is available; no much larger clone lies one base away. RNA was extracted using the RNeasy kit, and about 0.5 to 1 microgram was reverse transcribed with random hexamers. TCR beta CDR3 regions were amplified with the immunoSEQ multiplex PCR assay covering 54 Vbeta and 13 Jbeta segments. Bias from PCR amplification was corrected by using a synthetic template baseline for primer optimization and for computational correction. Concerning the study's data processing: Reads were assigned to V, D and J genes according to IMGT and analyzed in immunoSEQ Analyzer, with only productive sequences retained. Clonality was computed as one minus Shannon entropy normalized by log2 of the number of productive unique sequences. For each patient and control, public and private clones were evaluated among the 100 most prevalent clones. Clones were defined as Susac-specific when absent from the healthy and MS cohorts, from over 950 published viral clones and from other ImmuneACCESS disease sequences. TCRdb redid the processing of the public reads, applying fastp at Q25 and MiXCR, and retained in-frame beta chains. Duplicate CDR3 protein sequences are folded into a single record with the most common DNA and genes. TCRdb's processing, not the authors' own work, is the source of the V and J calls. The sample table contains more than 70,000 distinct CDR3 sequences; only one count was recorded for 90% to 95% of them. 0.5% to 0.6% of the sample is taken by the ten largest.

High-throughput TCR beta sequencing profiled peripheral blood CD8+ and CD4+ T cells from healthy donors, Susac syndrome patients and multiple sclerosis patients. The multiple sclerosis controls were treatment-naive patients whose relapsing-remitting disease, either stable or active, fulfilled the revised McDonald criteria. Bulk CD8+ and CD4+ T cells were purified magnetically by negative isolation, whereas CD8+ TEMRA cells were enriched by FACS. Blood was collected in EDTA tubes and processed within 24 hours, with PBMCs isolated through density gradient centrifugation. PBMCs intended for TCR sequencing were frozen in liquid nitrogen and were later thawed in a 37 degrees C water bath. A purity of at least 90% was achieved for sorted or isolated CD4+, CD8+ and CD8+ TEMRA cells. The record originates from a study of CD8 T cells in Susac syndrome (dated by TCRdb to between 2018 and 2020). Background on the whole study: The study used repertoire sequencing to test whether antigen drove CD8+ T cell activation and differentiation in Susac syndrome. Clonality of the CD8+ T cell repertoire was compared between roughly twelve healthy donors, about 14 Susac syndrome patients and roughly 16 multiple sclerosis patients.

Beyond this particular receptor, the publication reports: The number of individuals in the TCR sequencing and HLA analysis was acknowledged as relatively small.

CDR1 and CDR2, looked up from the germline V gene (reference sequence), are MNHEY and SMNVEV. V was cut back by 4 bases and J by 5 bases, leaving a gap of 11 bases between them. The CDR3 covers 14 residues, taking in both the cysteine and the phenylalanine. Kept here is only the CDR3 DNA, which spans 42 bases and is read in frame from base 1. This sequence originates from a human donor with multiple sclerosis. The V and J segments used are TRBV27 and TRBJ2-2, with a tentative D gene TRBD1 over 6 matching bases. The sequenced material came from CD8+ T cells from PBMCs. This receptor has the CDR3 CASSSGVRTGELFF. In nucleotides, the sequence is TGTGCCAGCAGTTCAGGGGTTCGGACCGGGGAGCTGTTTTTT.